The sequence of this TCR beta chain was determined in a study of post-analysis software for immune sequencing data. Study summary: Several disease courses (relapsing-remitting, secondary progressive and progressive-relapsing) of multiple sclerosis were included.

Worth noting for this clonotype: Its antigen remains unidentified.

Study conclusions and caveats: The F measure placed samples prepared in the same batch into strongly shared clusters. Compared against controls, patients with multiple sclerosis displayed significantly lower normalized Chao1 diversity. Elevated frequency relative to controls characterized roughly five TRBV segments in patients, TRBV5-6, TRBV5-1 and TRBV20-1 among them.

The authors incorporated unique molecular identifiers into the TCR beta cDNA libraries. Approximately 550,000 cDNA molecules came from 1 to 10 million T cells. TCRdb re-called the PCR reads with MiXCR, one entry per CDR3 protein. This sample has some 890,000 distinct CDR3 sequences, with around 50% found just once. The germline V gene encodes CDR1 SGDLS and CDR2 YYNGEE. The CDR3 is made up of 15 amino acids. V was pared by 3 bases and J by 2 bases, with 15 bases between. The sequencing input was blood. The clonotype comes from a girl aged 5-17 years with multiple sclerosis. This rearrangement joins TRBV9 to TRBJ2-7; D could derive from TRBD1 or TRBD2 (5 bases each). Here the CDR3 reads CASSATGTSAYEQYF. The CDR3 nucleotides are TGTGCCAGCAGCGCAACCGGGACGAGCGCCTACGAGCAGTACTTC.